The clone carrying this T cell receptor (beta chain) showed up just a few times. These data come from a study of neoadjuvant anti-PD-1 for oral cavity cancer. This sample's time point: after neoadjuvant nivolumab, at surgical resection. Sequencing used immunoSEQ multiplex PCR; TCRdb keeps in-frame clones, though not all of them. The table records 55,000 to 75,000 clones, less than 90% of them present only once. This TCR came from a person aged 35-79 years with oral cavity squamous cell carcinoma. Source: PBMCs, taken after nivolumab (anti-PD-1) treatment.

CDR3 loop: CASLDRGSSNYGYTF. The CDR3 DNA reads TGTGCCAGCCTTGATCGGGGGTCGTCTAACTATGGCTACACCTTC. V is TRBV19 and J is TRBJ1-2; D is possibly TRBD1 (5 bases). Trimming removed 9 bases from V and 0 bases from J, with 17 bases in between. CDR3 size: 15 residues. In germline, CDR1 is LNHDA, CDR2 SQIVND (reference sequence).